This T cell receptor beta chain was obtained from a study of T cell responses to AZD1222 COVID-19 vaccine. General study results and limits: Spike-wide vaccine-associated CD4 TCRs dominated at 160-218 and 743-854. Samples come after the peak T cell response, not at day 14. Targets within unmutated variant regions were reportedly found for nearly half of spike-specific TCRs. Donors skewed white British and female; clonal diversity was possibly underestimated.

Trimming left V 4 bases short and J 3 bases short, with 9 bases between. From germline, CDR1 is LGHNA and CDR2 YNFKEQ. This CDR3 is built from 13 residues. This clone is medium-sized within its sample. Its antigen is not known. At the DNA level, this CDR3 is encoded by other sequences in the same sample as well. Measured with immunoSEQ multiplex PCR; TCRdb has only the in-frame clones, and not every one. The sample holds 100,000 or so clones, about four fifths seen once. Here the sequenced sample was peripheral blood, taken on day 0 of AZD1222 vaccination. The receptor was derived from an adult in good health. This rearrangement joins TRBV4-2 to TRBJ2-5; no clear D gene. CDR3 residues: CASSLGLKETQYF. The CDR3 nucleotides read TGTGCCAGCAGCCTAGGATTGAAAGAGACCCAGTACTTC.